The source of this T cell receptor beta chain is a study of cytomegalovirus exposure and HLA in healthy donors (dated by TCRdb to the late 2010s). Context from the whole study: An earlier analysis of 587 of the donors reported around 280 Gb of sequence data and 117 million unique TCR beta sequences obtained from about 170 million T cells. In a later analysis, previously published TCR beta repertoires from 500 to 750 donors were re-analyzed and high-resolution HLA genotyping was added so that TCR occurrence patterns could be studied. In a later genetic analysis, genome-wide SNP genotypes for about three fifths of the roughly 670 donors were used, and that subset was treated as a discovery cohort. In an earlier analysis of roughly 600 of the donors, high-throughput TCR beta sequencing was used to judge whether each TCR beta V gene segment behaved as functional or pseudogenic. To predict cytomegalovirus infection status, the study combined high-throughput TCR immunosequencing, statistical association of individual TCRs with disease status, and machine learning. The T cell repertoires of some 700 subjects were profiled by immunosequencing and related to cytomegalovirus serostatus. In the later analysis, no new phenotypic data were used to find candidate immune exposures; instead, reliance was placed on TCR beta sequences and their occurrence across donors. Besides the first cohort of 550 to 750 subjects, a separate validation cohort made up of roughly 120 different subjects was used. An early release that covered fewer than 750 HLA-typed donors contained approximately 320 gigabases of sequencing data and tens of millions of unique TCR sequences. Across about 370 genotyped donors of the cohort, an average of roughly 250,000 unique TCR beta nucleotide sequences per donor were sequenced, and approximately 17% of those sequences were non-productive. Because of strong linkage in the cohort, a handful of DR-DQ haplotypes were treated as single units for association and clustering. Both class I and class II loci were covered by HLA typing, at four-digit resolution. The number of typed donors differed by locus: about 629-640 for A, B, C, DRB1 and DQB1; 522 for DQA1; approximately 610 for DPA1; and around 470 for DPB1. Of the roughly 400 genotyped donors, 75% to 85% were placed in the genetic ancestry cluster associated with self-reported Caucasian donors. Alongside the repertoire data, information on donor age, sex, ethnicity and CMV serostatus was compiled. The study aimed to test whether signatures of past pathogen exposure could be identified by cataloging public T cell receptors. All discovery cohort repertoires had been generated using a single sequencing platform. Broad study findings and their caveats: Because counts were too low, roughly 17 rarely observed V segments, including chromosome 9 orphons, were left out of the earlier analysis of approximately 500 of the donors. A group of highly shared sequence variants was considered likely to be a technical artifact of the sequencing pipeline. In a later analysis, most CMV-associated TCR beta chains were found to appear HLA-restricted, with HLA associations seemingly driven largely by CMV exposure. Some IMGT-functional V segments, including TRBV6-2 and TRBV6-3, could not be distinguished by the 87-base-pair reads and were therefore excluded. The classifier was reported to diagnose cytomegalovirus status with high specificity and sensitivity in both the original and validation cohorts. CMV serostatus was the only immune exposure information available for the cohort. According to a later analysis, parvovirus B19, influenza, CMV and Epstein-Barr virus appeared linked to several top co-occurrence clusters. In this cohort, only TCR beta chains were sequenced, and detectable features were limited by the absence of alpha or paired-chain data. A later analysis associated 15,000 or so TCR beta sequences with specific HLA alleles at a false discovery rate of 0.05. In an earlier analysis of under 600 of the donors, most TCR beta V segments were observed in productive rearrangements about 87% or about 30% of the time, broadly matching IMGT annotations. Assigning TCR associations to individual alleles was difficult when HLA alleles, especially DR and DQ, strongly co-occurred. Compared with the 666-donor mean, donors in an Asian-associated ancestry cluster had fewer N-insertions in productive TCRs, according to a later genetic analysis. A further reported finding was that TCR beta sequences accurately predicted the HLA-A and HLA-B alleles for most subjects in the first cohort. The study listed 164 TCR beta chains as associated with cytomegalovirus. In a later analysis, TCR association rates were found to vary across HLA loci, with the most associated TCRs seen for DRB1 alleles and the fewest for HLA-C alleles. Correlated functional status among segregating V segments might reflect linkage disequilibrium, but an unknown experimental factor could not be ruled out. The presence/absence analyses assumed that sequencing depth was roughly uniform across donors, and that assumption may not be true. V-gene and J-gene trimming of TCR beta chains was associated with a missense DCLRE1C variant in a later genetic analysis, and the association was replicated in an independent cohort. The authors suggested that the approach could potentially be generalized to other disease states and immunological phenotypes. Most TCR sequences were observed very rarely across donors, whereas some public TCRs were present in many individuals. Three of the identified cytomegalovirus-associated TCR beta chains were confirmed in vitro to be specific for cytomegalovirus antigens. Because HLA typing was missing for some donors at each locus, association tests included only the typed subset. In a later analysis, HLA-associated TCR beta chains showed more clonal expansion and lower generation probabilities than non-associated chains that were equally common.

The CDR3, cysteine through phenylalanine, is 14 amino acids long. Left in the record is the CDR3 DNA by itself, 42 bases read in frame from the first base. Taken from the germline V gene, the CDR1 and CDR2 loops are SGHVS and FNYEAQ. Trimmed from V: 4 bases; trimmed from J: 3 bases; junction bases lacking a gene match: 5. The library was produced with the immunoSEQ multiplex PCR assay. For the multiplex PCR, a mixture combining 60 forward primers for TCR Vbeta segments and 13 reverse primers for TCR Jbeta segments was used. The CDR3 region of rearranged TCR beta genes was amplified from genomic DNA with a multiplex PCR assay. The amplified TCR beta libraries were sequenced on the Illumina HiSeq System as 87-base-pair reads. Turning to the authors' computational methods: In a later analysis, tens of millions of unique TCR beta chains were counted across the approximately 620 repertoires, and approximately 11 million of these chains were shared by at least two donors. To remove PCR and sequencing errors, raw reads were error-corrected and collapsed into unique sequences using a nearest-neighbor algorithm that merged closely related sequences. To assign V, D and J gene segments, CDR3 sequences were aligned to IMGT reference sequences. For a sequence to be retained, a match of at least six nucleotides was required to both a V gene segment and a J gene segment. Rearrangements were called productive when the CDR3 lacked stop codons and stayed in frame with V and J; all others were non-productive. Following IMGT convention, CDR3 was defined as the stretch from the second conserved V-encoded cysteine to the conserved J-encoded phenylalanine. In an earlier analysis of 500 to 650 of the donors, sequences lacking an unambiguous match to a single V gene segment were excluded. In an earlier analysis of 500 to 750 of the donors, V segments were called functional above 56.7% productive rearrangements and were called segregating when the between-donor standard deviation exceeded 5%. A statistical classification framework was developed to diagnose cytomegalovirus status using the catalog of TCR beta chain sequences. A later analysis assigned V and J genes by comparing TCR nucleotide sequences with IMGT/GENE-DB human TR gene sequences. The TCRdist pipeline was used in a later analysis to assign CDR3 sequences and most-parsimonious VDJ recombination scenarios. In a later analysis, each TCR beta chain was defined by its CDR3 amino acid sequence together with its V-gene family, and reads without a unique V-gene family were excluded. A later analysis removed roughly 590 highly shared, low-generation-probability nucleotide sequences to deal with suspected cross-contamination and a sequencing artifact. In a later analysis, a clonal expansion index was calculated for each public chain from normalized within-repertoire ranks of inferred template counts. In a later analysis, generation probabilities were computed with a VDJ recombination model fitted to out-of-frame rearrangements, and the resulting probabilities were checked against IGoR. In a later analysis, hypergeometric tests were used to score TCR-TCR, TCR-HLA and TCR-CMV co-occurrence, with a repertoire-size bias correction applied to TCR pairs. False discovery rates were estimated in a later analysis by permuting HLA or CMV assignments 20 times. In a later analysis, co-occurring TCRs were grouped with DBSCAN, and TCRdist sequence similarity was added when clustering was performed within HLA-allele-positive subsets. Repertoires with fewer than 30,000 or more than 120,000 public chains, plus five repertoires with anomalous nucleotide sharing, were excluded from co-occurrence clustering. TCRdb re-hosts the immuneACCESS table, in-frame sequences only. Its copies lack some clones; in the studies checked, an unresolved V gene accounts for under half of them, and the cause for the rest is not known. That table furnishes V, J and clone size, whereas the DNA furnished D and trimming. This sample has some 200,000 clones in its table, and more than 60% of those were observed once. Approximately 3.4% of the sample is in the top ten clones.

On this clone itself: No antigen is known for it. No quality values exist for individual bases; no much larger clone is one base distant.

The cohort was made up of 650 to 700 healthy bone marrow donors. At the time of sampling, every cohort member was nominally healthy, though immune exposures that went unrecorded were likely present. The donor was CMV seronegative and was included in the group of 352 seronegative cohort members. Each donor provided a peripheral blood sample, and peripheral blood mononuclear cells were used for TCR beta sequencing. Genomic DNA extraction from the blood cell samples was performed with the Qiagen DNeasy Blood Extraction Kit. This TCR derives from a female donor in good health and CMV-seronegative. Here the chain combines TRBV7-6 and TRBJ2-7; the junction holds 8 bases that match TRBD2. The material sequenced was PBMCs. CDR3 loop: CASSSDSGNYEQYF. The DNA sequence is TGTGCCAGCAGCTCGGATAGCGGGAACTACGAGCAGTACTTC.